Listed here is a single TCR beta chain. This sample also contains other DNA sequences that code for the same CDR3. Profiling relied on immunoSEQ multiplex PCR, and the TCRdb table lists in-frame clones only, not all of them. The sample has 2 million to 2.5 million clones, roughly 90% seen once. The sample belongs to a study of shared clonotypes between healthy human individuals. The source is a man aged 18 to 29 in good health. Some clones in this sample may be carry-over from other donors' samples. The sequencing sample was made of naive CD4+ T cells from PBMCs. Subset denoted: CD45RA+ positively selected.

CDR3 coding DNA: TGCGCCAGCAGCCGCGACTACAATGAGCAGTTCTTC. The encoded protein is CASSRDYNEQFF. The gene calls are TRBV5-1 and TRBJ2-1; D remains unclear. V lost 4 bases and J lost 3, with 5 bases in between. This CDR3 is 12 amino acids long. The germline gives CDR1 SGHRS, CDR2 YFSETQ.